Listed below are T cell receptor beta chains from one sample, sequenced in a study of cytomegalovirus exposure and HLA in healthy donors. Clones were sequenced by immunoSEQ multiplex PCR, and TCRdb holds only the in-frame ones, with some missing. The sample consists of 80,000 to 95,000 clones, roughly 71% of them appearing once. The sample was PBMCs. The receptors come from a young woman in good health and CMV-seropositive. The CDR3 runs from the conserved cysteine through the conserved F or W. A D gene is named only where the DNA matches it firmly. For some rows the clone size is stated as once, few or many, or as a class when expanded; others skip it.

cdr3_aa cdr3_nt v_call clone_size j_call d_call
CASSGLHGELFF TGTGCCAGCAGCGGACTACACGGGGAGCTGTTTTTT TRBV9 . TRBJ2-2 .
CASSLLQGEFEQFF TGTGCCAGCAGCTTACTTCAGGGGGAGTTCGAGCAGTTCTTC TRBV13 . TRBJ2-1 TRBD1
CVSSLAGRIHQETQYF TGTGTCAGCAGCTTAGCAGGGAGGATACACCAAGAGACCCAGTACTTC TRBV11-2 . TRBJ2-5 .
CASIPRSGRVGNTGELFF TGTGCCAGCATCCCCCGGAGCGGGAGGGTCGGGAACACCGGGGAACTGTTTTTT TRBV28 . TRBJ2-2 TRBD2
CASSLGAGGPDTQYF TGCGCCAGCAGCTTGGGGGCAGGGGGCCCAGATACGCAGTATTTT TRBV5-1 . TRBJ2-3 TRBD1
CASSIEGGTGELFF TGTGCCAGTAGTATAGAGGGGGGTACCGGGGAGCTGTTTTTT TRBV19 . TRBJ2-2 .
CASSEETAWGEDGYTF TGTGCCAGCAGTGAAGAGACAGCCTGGGGGGAAGATGGCTACACCTTC TRBV2 . TRBJ1-2 .
CASSLLSGGDTQYF TGTGCCAGCAGCTTATTATCGGGTGGAGATACGCAGTATTTT TRBV7-3 . TRBJ2-3 .
CASSLTLRFSGSRGDTQYF TGTGCCAGCAGCTTGACCCTCCGCTTTAGCGGGAGTAGGGGAGATACGCAGTATTTT TRBV11-2 . TRBJ2-3 TRBD2
CASTPTSGGVNTGELFF TGTGCCAGCACCCCGACTAGCGGGGGGGTGAACACCGGGGAGCTGTTTTTT TRBV6-4 . TRBJ2-2 TRBD2
CSSRLAGETQYF TGCAGCTCCCGACTAGCAGGCGAGACCCAGTACTTC TRBV29-1 . TRBJ2-5 TRBD2
CATSRYRLNTGELFF TGTGCCACCAGCAGATACCGACTCAACACCGGGGAGCTGTTTTTT TRBV15 few TRBJ2-2 .
CASSYNLLGGRSLRNPYGYTF TGTGCCAGCAGCTACAACCTCCTGGGAGGTCGTTCCCTTCGAAACCCCTATGGCTACACCTTC TRBV7-8 . TRBJ1-2 .
CASRPVDRAYGYTF TGTGCCAGCAGACCCGTGGACAGGGCCTATGGCTACACCTTC TRBV6-5 . TRBJ1-2 TRBD1
CASSLELITGTSGANVLTF TGTGCCAGCAGCTTGGAACTCATTACCGGGACAAGTGGGGCCAACGTCCTGACTTTC TRBV5-8 . TRBJ2-6 .
CASSRAGENTGELFF TGTGCCAGCAGCCGAGCGGGGGAGAACACCGGGGAGCTGTTTTTT TRBV4-2 . TRBJ2-2 TRBD2
CASTIADRGSYGYTF TGTGCCAGCACCATCGCGGACAGGGGATCATATGGCTACACCTTC TRBV9 . TRBJ1-2 TRBD1
CASNQGQIYGYTF TGTGCCAGCAACCAGGGACAGATCTATGGCTACACCTTC TRBV6-6 . TRBJ1-2 TRBD1
CASSLVSRLRDTDTQYF TGTGCCAGCAGCTTAGTATCCCGACTACGGGACACAGATACGCAGTATTTT TRBV7-9 . TRBJ2-3 .
CASSGQGNTEAFF TGTGCCAGCAGTGGACAGGGGAACACTGAAGCTTTCTTT TRBV6-1 . TRBJ1-1 TRBD1
CASSRGTPPTSGYTF TGTGCCAGCTCACGCGGGACCCCACCGACTAGTGGCTACACCTTC TRBV18 . TRBJ1-2 .
CASSLEAGIGYEQYF TGTGCCAGCAGCTTAGAAGCGGGAATAGGCTACGAGCAGTACTTC TRBV7-2 . TRBJ2-7 TRBD2
CASSTPSGSSYEQYF TGTGCCAGTAGTACTCCCAGCGGGAGCTCCTACGAGCAGTACTTC TRBV19 . TRBJ2-7 TRBD2
CASSYSIRETQYF TGTGCCAGCAGTTACAGCATAAGAGAGACCCAGTACTTC TRBV6-5 . TRBJ2-5 .
CASSDRGNTEAFF TGTGCCAGCTCCGACAGGGGTAACACTGAAGCTTTCTTT TRBV6-5 . TRBJ1-1 TRBD1
CASRPRASSYEQYF TGCGCCAGCCGACCGAGGGCTAGCTCCTACGAGCAGTACTTC TRBV4-3 . TRBJ2-7 .
CASSDGQTNEKLFF TGTGCCAGTAGCGACGGACAGACTAATGAAAAACTGTTTTTT TRBV19 few TRBJ1-4 .
CASSPGVRNEQFF TGTGCCAGCAGTCCAGGGGTGCGGAATGAGCAGTTCTTC TRBV2 . TRBJ2-1 .
CASSNNRAERNQPQHF TGTGCCAGTAGTAACAACAGGGCAGAACGCAATCAGCCCCAGCATTTT TRBV19 few TRBJ1-5 .
CASSSLPRGPNYGYAF TGCGCCAGCAGCTCCCTCCCCCGGGGTCCTAACTATGGCTACGCCTTC TRBV5-1 once TRBJ1-2 .
CASSQALDQPQHF TGCGCCAGCAGCCAAGCCCTTGATCAGCCCCAGCATTTT TRBV4-1 . TRBJ1-5 .
CASSLGDRVVSTDGYTF TGTGCCAGCAGCTTGGGGGACAGGGTTGTTTCAACCGATGGCTACACCTTC TRBV5-5 few TRBJ1-2 TRBD1
CASSVDGETQYF TGTGCCAGCAGCGTAGACGGGGAGACCCAGTACTTC TRBV9 once TRBJ2-5 .
CASSPGTGGFSNQPQHF TGTGCCAGCAGTCCCGGGACAGGGGGCTTTAGCAATCAGCCCCAGCATTTT TRBV5-8 once TRBJ1-5 TRBD1
CASSPGQGRGTEAFF TGTGCCAGCAGCCCGGGACAGGGAAGGGGCACTGAAGCTTTCTTT TRBV5-4 . TRBJ1-1 TRBD1
CASSPIGQNPTTSTDTQYF TGTGCCAGCAGCCCCATCGGACAAAACCCAACCACTAGCACAGATACGCAGTATTTT TRBV5-6 . TRBJ2-3 .
CASSLGGDRVYGYTF TGTGCCAGCAGTTTAGGGGGGGACAGGGTTTATGGCTACACCTTC TRBV28 . TRBJ1-2 TRBD1
CASSLIGVDGDTQYF TGTGCCAGCAGTTTAATAGGGGTCGATGGGGATACGCAGTATTTT TRBV11-2 . TRBJ2-3 .
CASASGTGNTEAFF TGTGCCAGCGCGTCCGGAACAGGTAACACTGAAGCTTTCTTT TRBV7-2 . TRBJ1-1 .
CASSLRGAVGYTF TGTGCCAGCAGCTTGCGGGGGGCGGTTGGCTACACCTTC TRBV5-4 few TRBJ1-2 .
CASSSRTSPDTQYF TGTGCCAGCAGCTCCCGGACTAGCCCAGATACGCAGTATTTT TRBV7-3 once TRBJ2-3 TRBD2